Sequencing of this T cell receptor beta chain was carried out in a study of PD-1 blockade in classical Hodgkin lymphoma. Study conclusions and caveats: Similar baseline diversity was found in complete responders and newly diagnosed patients.

No patient escaped relapse after autologous stem cell transplantation, and brentuximab vedotin exposure varied. Worth noting for this clone: Its antigen remains unidentified.

The length of the CDR3 is 16 residues. CDR1 KGHSH and CDR2 LQKENI come from the germline V gene. V trimming: 4 bases; J trimming: 0 bases; junction bases outside the gene matches: 8. TCRdb's table, derived via immunoSEQ multiplex PCR, lists solely in-frame clones and lacks some. The sample shows more than 90,000 clones, roughly 79% of them seen only once. This specimen consisted of peripheral blood mononuclear cells (PBMCs), obtained before the second cycle of nivolumab. The chain is built from TRBV18 and TRBJ1-2, with TRBD1 matching 7 bases. This sequence originates from a human donor with classical Hodgkin lymphoma. CDR3 residues: CASSQWTGPANYGYTF. CDR3 nucleotide sequence: TGTGCCAGCTCACAATGGACAGGACCAGCTAACTATGGCTACACCTTC.